The source of this T cell receptor beta chain is a study of shared clonotypes between healthy human individuals. Background on the study: The donors, two women and a few men, were aged 18 to 49. Three plates were used per donor for CD4 naive, three for CD4 memory, two for CD8 naive and one for CD8 memory.

Study-level findings and limits: Non-shared clonotypes had lower generation probabilities than clonotypes shared by all four sorted-subset donors. Sharing across four donors was seen in around 5% of naive CD4 clonotypes.

Comments on this clone: The antigen remains unidentified.

Profiling relied on immunoSEQ multiplex PCR, and the TCRdb table lists in-frame clones only, not all of them. Of fewer than 1.8 million clones detected, approximately 98.5% appear once; the ten largest clones hold approximately 0.4%. CDR3 length equals 14 residues. Germline CDR1 and CDR2: SGHTA and FQGNSA. Between the trimmed V and J ends, which lost 0 bases and 5 bases, there was a span of 8 bases. What was sequenced was naive CD4+ T cells sorted from blood. Subset noted: CD45RA+ positively selected. The sequence derives from a man younger than 45 in good health. The chain couples TRBV7-2 to TRBJ2-1; TRBD2 is a possible D gene (6 bases). The DNA for the CDR3 is TGTGCCAGCAGCTTAGCTAGCGGAAACAATGAGCAGTTCTTC. This gives the protein CASSLASGNNEQFF.